One and the same sample provided the 21 T cell receptor beta chains below, sequenced in a study of cytomegalovirus exposure and HLA in healthy donors. Data came from immunoSEQ multiplex PCR; TCRdb stores just in-frame clones and leaves some out. The sample lists nearly 200,000 clones, roughly 88% occurring once. Sample: PBMCs. These receptors were taken from a woman in her 30s in good health and CMV-seropositive.

The chain recombines TRBV5-1 with TRBJ1-2, with a tentative D call TRBD1 (5 bases). The V and J ends lost 3 bases and 8 bases respectively, with 8 bases between them. The CDR3 extends over 11 amino acids. In germline, CDR1 is SGHRS, CDR2 YFSETQ. The CDR3 bases are TGCGCCAGCAGCTGGGGCAGGGGCTACACCTTC. This translates into CASSWGRGYTF.

The genes are TRBV9 and TRBJ1-2; no definite D call. Germline loops: CDR1 SGDLS, CDR2 YYNGEE. Trimming left V 4 bases short and J 10 bases short, with 11 bases between. This CDR3 is 11 amino acids long. CDR3 nucleotides: TGTGCCAGCAGCTTCGAGGGCTCCTACACCTTC. Protein sequence: CASSFEGSYTF.

This chain links TRBV6-5 with TRBJ2-7; D not resolved. V was pared by 6 bases and J by 2 bases, with 14 bases between. This CDR3 is 14 amino acids long. Germline V lookup: CDR1 MNHEY, CDR2 SVGAGI. CDR3 sequence reads: CASRRDFNAYEQYF. CDR3 DNA: TGTGCCAGCAGGAGAGACTTTAATGCCTACGAGCAGTACTTC.

The rearrangement uses TRBV7-6 and TRBJ2-3, with 9 bases fitting TRBD1. Germline values: CDR1 SGHVS, CDR2 FNYEAQ. The CDR3 extends over 18 amino acids. Losses at the gene ends were 5 bases for V and 7 bases for J; bases not matched to a gene: 19. The CDR3, as DNA: TGTGCCAGCAGCCCGTCCCCGGCCCCCCACAGGGGGCGAAATACGCAGTATTTT. Translating it yields CASSPSPAPHRGRNTQYF. The variable domain in full, completed from reference TRBV7-6 and TRBJ2-3, reads GAGVSQSPRYKVTKRGQDVALRCDPISGHVSLYWYRQALGQGPEFLTYFNYEAQQDKSGLPNDRFSAERPEGSISTLTIQRTEQRDSAMYRCASSPSPAPHRGRNTQYFGPGTRLTVL.

This rearrangement joins TRBV27 to TRBJ2-6; 9 nucleotides align to TRBD1. The CDR3 consists of 18 residues. CDR1 and CDR2 from the germline V gene are MNHEY and SMNVEV (reference sequence). Losses at the gene ends were 5 bases for V and 0 bases for J; bases not matched to a gene: 8. The CDR3 nucleotides are TGTGCCAGCAGTCGACCGGGACAGGGCTTCTCTGGGGCCAACGTCCTGACTTTC. Protein: CASSRPGQGFSGANVLTF.

The CDR3 DNA is TGTGCCAGCAGCTTAGCCCCGGAGCGGGTCAACAATGAGCAGTTCTTC. It encodes CASSLAPERVNNEQFF. This chain uses TRBV7-8 with TRBJ2-1; maybe TRBD2 (6 bases). Germline CDR1 reads SGHVS; CDR2 reads FQNEAQ. V lost 0 bases, J lost 5 bases, and 14 bases lay in between. The CDR3 covers 16 residues.

The chain combines TRBV6-5 with TRBJ2-7; D is possibly TRBD1 (6 bases). The CDR3 is made up of 13 amino acids. Trimming left V 5 bases short and J 3 bases short, with 11 bases between. The V gene's germline CDR1 is MNHEY and CDR2 SVGAGI. CDR3 region: CASSPRDNYEQYF. In nucleotides, the CDR3 is TGTGCCAGCAGTCCTCGGGACAACTACGAGCAGTACTTC.

This rearrangement joins TRBV27 to TRBJ2-5, with 7 bases matching TRBD2. Germline V gene data show CDR1 as MNHEY and CDR2 as SMNVEV (reference sequence). The ends lost 5 bases at V and 7 bases at J; junction bases unmatched: 10. The CDR3 is 14 residues long. CDR3 loop: CASSPGSSGGTQYF. CDR3 in DNA: TGTGCCAGCAGTCCTGGGTCCTCGGGGGGGACCCAGTACTTC.

The CDR3 is CASGGSGVSTDTQYF. In DNA, the CDR3 is TGTGCCAGCGGTGGGTCGGGGGTAAGCACAGATACGCAGTATTTT. The chain employs TRBV2 and TRBJ2-3, with D maybe TRBD2 (6 bases). This CDR3 contains 15 residues. Germline lookup yields CDR1 SNHLY and CDR2 FYNNEI. The V end lost 8 bases, the J end lost 0 bases, and 15 bases lay between the germline ends.

This sequence joins TRBV27 and TRBJ2-7; TRBD2 might be the D (6 bases). Germline V gene lookup returns CDR1 MNHEY and CDR2 SMNVEV (reference sequence). V shed 10 bases and J shed 7 bases, with 17 bases lying between them. This CDR3 is built from 12 residues. The CDR3 reads CATYGGSGEQYF. DNA of the CDR3: TGTGCCACCTACGGGGGTTCGGGTGAGCAGTACTTC.

CDR3 in DNA: TGTGCCAGCAGCCAAACCCGACAGGGAAACTATGGCTACACCTTC. Protein sequence: CASSQTRQGNYGYTF. The chain has TRBV6-4 and TRBJ1-2, with 7 bases that match TRBD1. Per germline, CDR1 MRHNA and CDR2 SNTAGT. V was clipped by 6 bases and J by 2 bases; unmatched bases: 9. CDR3 length equals 15 residues.

This chain uses TRBV15 with TRBJ2-2; TRBD2 matches 10 bases. This CDR3 is 19 amino acids long. Trimming removed 0 bases from V and 5 bases from J; junction bases left unmatched: 12. CDR1 is LNHNV, CDR2 YYDKDF, per germline (reference sequence). CDR3 nucleotide sequence: TGTGCCACCAGCAGAGATCCCCCGAGCGGGAGGGCCGGTACCGGGGAGCTGTTTTTT. Its protein is CATSRDPPSGRAGTGELFF.

The gene calls are TRBV5-6 and TRBJ2-7; D may be TRBD1 (6 bases). Germline V lookup: CDR1 SGHDT, CDR2 YYEEEE. The CDR3 is 14 amino acids. V lost 4 bases and J 2 bases, leaving 13 bases between the germline ends. CDR3 sequence reads: CASSRRQATYEQYF. Written as DNA, the CDR3 is TGTGCCAGCAGCCGTCGACAGGCCACCTACGAGCAGTACTTC.

There are a few counts of this clone. The V gene is TRBV5-1, the J gene TRBJ2-3; 7 bases fit TRBD1. After removal of 1 base from V and 0 bases from J, the junction contained 5 bases not matched to a gene. This CDR3 region has 16 residues. Germline CDR1 SGHRS, CDR2 YFSETQ. CDR3 sequence (DNA): TGCGCCAGCAGCTTGAACCCGGGACAGAGCACAGATACGCAGTATTTT. Translating gives CASSLNPGQSTDTQYF.

This chain joins TRBV7-8 and TRBJ1-2, with D possibly being TRBD1 (6 bases). This CDR3 comprises 14 residues. The germline V and J ends were trimmed by 1 base and 2 bases, with 8 bases remaining between them. Germline assignment: CDR1 SGHVS and CDR2 FQNEAQ. In DNA form, the CDR3 reads TGTGCCAGCAGCTTAGATGGGGGCAACTATGGCTACACCTTC. It specifies CASSLDGGNYGYTF. The complete variable domain, with remaining parts taken from reference TRBV7-8 and TRBJ1-2, reads GAGVSQSPRYKVAKRGQDVALRCDPISGHVSLFWYQQALGQGPEFLTYFQNEAQLDKSGLPSDRFFAERPEGSVSTLKIQRTQQEDSAVYLCASSLDGGNYGYTFGSGTRLTVV.

In the case of this clone: One end of the junction is discordant with germline, which a read error may explain. This rearrangement joins TRBV7-7 to TRBJ2-2; 7 nucleotides match TRBD2. The CDR3 loop spans 15 amino acids. Germline-derived CDR1 and CDR2 are SSHAT and FNYEAQ (reference sequence). The CDR3 spells CASSLGGSVPGELFF. The CDR3 DNA is TGTGCTAGCAGCTTAGGCGGGAGTGTTCCCGGGGAGCTGTTTTTT.

This clone turned up a few times. V is TRBV5-1 and J is TRBJ1-2; no clear D. The CDR3 spans 13 residues. The germline gives CDR1 SGHRS, CDR2 YFSETQ. Trimming pared 4 bases from V and 4 bases from J, leaving 11 bases between. This CDR3 reads CASSREAIYGYTF. The CDR3 DNA is TGCGCCAGCAGCCGTGAGGCGATCTATGGCTACACCTTC.

V usage is TRBV7-6 and J usage is TRBJ1-1, with 8 positions matching TRBD1. Germline CDR1 reads SGHVS; CDR2 reads FNYEAQ. There are 14 residues in the CDR3. The V gene end was trimmed by 5 bases and the J gene end by 1 base; junction bases not matched to a gene: 3. The CDR3 sequence: CASSTGQGNTEAFF. The DNA for the CDR3 is TGTGCCAGCAGCACAGGACAGGGGAACACTGAAGCTTTCTTT. Together with reference TRBV7-6 and TRBJ1-1, the CDR3 gives the full variable domain: GAGVSQSPRYKVTKRGQDVALRCDPISGHVSLYWYRQALGQGPEFLTYFNYEAQQDKSGLPNDRFSAERPEGSISTLTIQRTEQRDSAMYRCASSTGQGNTEAFFGQGTRLTVV.

This chain uses TRBV2 with TRBJ2-5, with D possibly being TRBD1 (6 bases). V lost 4 bases and J lost 10, with 16 bases in between. CDR1 and CDR2 from the germline V gene are SNHLY and FYNNEI. The CDR3 covers 13 residues. CDR3 sequence: CASSGDTSASQYF. For the CDR3, the DNA is TGTGCCAGCAGTGGGGACACCTCCGCAAGCCAGTACTTC.

This sequence joins TRBV2 and TRBJ1-5, with D possibly TRBD1 on 6 matching bases. V lost 6 bases and J 3 bases, leaving 15 bases between the germline ends. Per germline, CDR1 SNHLY and CDR2 FYNNEI. The length of the CDR3 is 15 residues. This CDR3 is CASSADRKLNQPQHF. The DNA for the CDR3 is TGTGCCAGCAGCGCGGACAGAAAGCTCAATCAGCCCCAGCATTTT.

The rearrangement joins TRBV19 to TRBJ2-3, with a possible D match to TRBD2 (5 bases). Germline values: CDR1 LNHDA, CDR2 SQIVND (reference sequence). This CDR3 has 15 amino acids. Trimming cost V 3 bases and J 1 base, with 11 bases left between them. Here the CDR3 DNA reads TGTGCCAGTAGTATTCTAGCACCTGGCACAGATACGCAGTATTTT. The encoded protein is CASSILAPGTDTQYF.